This TCR beta chain was identified in a study of T cell responses to AZD1222 COVID-19 vaccine. V lost 0 bases, J lost 8 bases, and 10 bases lay in between. The CDR3 is 13 residues long. Germline CDR1 and CDR2: WNHNN and SYGVQD (reference sequence). Assay used: immunoSEQ multiplex PCR; TCRdb lists only in-frame clones, some missing. The sample includes 140,000 to 150,000 clones, more than 85% of them seen just once. The source is an adult in good health. The J gene is TRBJ1-1, the V gene TRBV10-1; D gene unclear. Sequencing was performed on peripheral blood, taken on day 0 of AZD1222 vaccination. CDR3 protein: CASSESAVSEAFF. The CDR3 bases are TGCGCCAGCAGTGAGTCCGCGGTGTCGGAAGCTTTCTTT.